This T cell receptor beta chain was captured in a study of T cell changes during pregnancy in multiple sclerosis. This clone was found once. Germline CDR1 SGHTA, CDR2 FQGTGA. This CDR3 has 15 amino acids. Trimming stripped 2 bases from V and 0 bases from J, with 11 bases between. This table comes from immunoSEQ multiplex PCR, and its TCRdb copy is limited to in-frame clones, with some not included. The sample lists tens of thousands of clones, roughly 95% seen once, with approximately 1% in the top ten. Sequencing was performed on peripheral blood, taken in the second trimester of pregnancy. This sequence joins TRBV7-3 and TRBJ2-7; D perhaps matches TRBD1 (6 bases). This TCR derives from a female donor with multiple sclerosis, enrolled in a pregnancy study. CDR3 coding DNA: TGTGCCAGCAGCTTATTAGGGGGTACCTCCTACGAGCAGTACTTC. Its translation is CASSLLGGTSYEQYF. Filled out from reference TRBV7-3 and TRBJ2-7, the complete variable domain reads GAGVSQTPSNKVTEKGKYVELRCDPISGHTALYWYRQSLGQGPEFLIYFQGTGAADDSGLPNDRFFAVRPEGSVSTLKIQRTERGDSAVYLCASSLLGGTSYEQYFGPGTRLTVT.